What follows are 18 T cell receptor beta chains derived from one specimen sequenced in a study of T-cell memory formation after mild COVID-19. From the 5' RACE reads, TCRdb called clonotypes with MiXCR, one entry per CDR3 protein. The sample has about 340,000 distinct CDR3 sequences; 10% to 15% are singletons. The specimen sequenced was PBMCs or a T cell subset sorted from them (not recorded which). These receptors came from a man between 18 and 29 years old who had mild COVID-19 (a few samples of this study predate the infection). Cell type and time point are not known.

This clonotype was counted between two and nine times. This chain links TRBV9 with TRBJ1-5; a possible D gene is TRBD1 (5 bases). The germline V gene encodes CDR1 SGDLS and CDR2 YYNGEE. The CDR3 length is 15 residues. V dropped 4 bases and J dropped 5 bases, with 16 bases sitting between them. CDR3 bases: TGTGCCAGCAGCCAAGGAGGGGTTTGGCATCAGCCCCAGCATTTT. Its protein is CASSQGGVWHQPQHF.

The J gene is TRBJ2-7, the V gene TRBV5-6; TRBD2 might be the D (6 bases). V gave up 1 base and J gave up 7 bases, with 12 bases separating them. Germline CDR1 SGHDT, CDR2 YYEEEE. The CDR3 is 13 amino acids. The CDR3 protein is CASSLLEAGEQYF. The CDR3, as DNA: TGTGCCAGCAGCTTGCTTGAGGCGGGGGAGCAGTACTTC.

The V and J genes are TRBV28 and TRBJ2-3; D gene ambiguous. Germline V gene lookup returns CDR1 MDHEN and CDR2 SYDVKM. Trimming pared 8 bases from V and 10 bases from J, leaving 19 bases between. The CDR3 extends over 13 amino acids. Written as DNA, the CDR3 is TGTGCCAGCGTGTCGCCCGTGACTCCCGCGCAGTATTTT. This codes for CASVSPVTPAQYF.

The sample holds a few counts of this clonotype. This chain joins TRBV9 and TRBJ2-3; D may be TRBD1 (5 bases). The CDR3 is 16 amino acids. The germline V gene encodes CDR1 SGDLS and CDR2 YYNGEE. Trimming took 5 bases from V and 5 from J, leaving 21 bases between them. CDR3 residues: CASSPKVTVFQDTQYF. The CDR3 DNA follows: TGTGCCAGCAGTCCCAAGGTGACAGTATTTCAAGATACGCAGTATTTT. Drawing the rest from reference TRBV9 and TRBJ2-3, the complete variable domain is DSGVTQTPKHLITATGQRVTLRCSPRSGDLSVYWYQQSLDQGLQFLIQYYNGEERAKGNILERFSAQQFPDLHSELNLSSLELGDSALYFCASSPKVTVFQDTQYFGPGTRLTVL.

The chain employs TRBV10-3 and TRBJ1-1; possible D gene TRBD1, 5 bases. This CDR3 spans 15 amino acids. The germline V gene encodes CDR1 ENHRY and CDR2 SYGVKD. Trimming cost V 2 bases and J 3 bases, with 13 bases left between them. The CDR3 region has the DNA TGTGCCATCAGTGAGCCCATCCGGGGGGACACTGAAGCTTTCTTT. The encoded protein is CAISEPIRGDTEAFF.

This clonotype was seen only a few times. In DNA, the CDR3 is TGTGCCACCAGCAGATTTTCCGGGACAGGGAATTCACCCCTCCACTTT. Encoded protein: CATSRFSGTGNSPLHF. The gene calls are TRBV15 and TRBJ1-6; 9 nucleotides match TRBD1. J lost 7 bases, V lost 2 bases, and 6 bases had no gene match. Per the germline V gene, CDR1 is LNHNV and CDR2 is YYDKDF (reference sequence). The CDR3 has 16 amino acids.

This clonotype was seen a few times. The chain combines TRBV7-6 with TRBJ2-5; 8 bases align to TRBD1. V lost 5 bases and J lost 4; bases outside the gene matches: 12. The CDR3 length is 16 residues. CDR1 and CDR2 (germline): SGHVS, FNYEAQ. The CDR3 DNA reads TGTGCCAGCAGCACCTCCGACAGGGGCGGGCGAGAGACCCAGTACTTC. Its protein is CASSTSDRGGRETQYF.

This chain links TRBV5-1 with TRBJ1-1; no firm D call. CDR1 SGHRS and CDR2 YFSETQ come from the germline V gene. The CDR3 contains 13 residues. The V end lost 3 bases, the J end lost 1 base, and 7 bases lay between the germline ends. The CDR3 spells CASSSQSNTEAFF. CDR3 bases: TGCGCCAGCAGCTCCCAGTCGAACACTGAAGCTTTCTTT.

This clonotype was counted a few times. At one boundary the junction diverges from the germline segment, which might be a read error. The genes are TRBV2 and TRBJ1-5, with 8 positions matching TRBD1. CDR1 SNHLY and CDR2 FYNNEI come from the germline V gene. The CDR3 is 16 residues long. The CDR3 loop is CASREGQGDRNQPQHF. The CDR3 DNA is TGTGCCAGCAGGGAAGGACAGGGTGACCGCAATCAGCCCCAGCATTTT.

This clonotype appeared a few times. This chain joins TRBV6-5 and TRBJ1-1; D unresolved. CDR3 length equals 12 residues. The germline V gene has CDR1 MNHEY and CDR2 SVGAGI. The germline V and J ends were trimmed by 8 bases and 4 bases, with 11 bases remaining between them. The CDR3 reads CASLRGGTEAFF. CDR3 nucleotide sequence: TGTGCCAGCTTGAGAGGCGGCACTGAAGCTTTCTTT.

This clonotype was seen more than once but under ten times. CDR3 in amino acids: CASKFGRIDSPLHF. As DNA, the CDR3 is TGCGCCAGCAAATTCGGCAGGATTGATTCACCCCTCCACTTT. The chain is built from TRBV5-1 and TRBJ1-6, with D unresolved. Trimming left V 6 bases short and J 8 bases short, with 15 bases between. The CDR3 consists of 14 residues. Germline V gene sequence: CDR1 SGHRS, CDR2 YFSETQ.

This clonotype was detected ten times or more. The rearrangement links TRBV4-1 to TRBJ2-5, with D tentatively TRBD2 (5 bases). The germline V and J ends were trimmed by 4 bases and 4 bases, with 22 bases remaining between them. The CDR3 has 17 amino acids. Germline assignment: CDR1 MGHRA and CDR2 YSYEKL. CDR3 amino acids: CASSPRSSGSGGETQYF. The DNA for the CDR3 is TGCGCCAGCAGCCCCAGATCTTCAGGCAGCGGAGGAGAGACCCAGTACTTC.

This clonotype was seen more than once but under ten times. This chain links TRBV7-2 with TRBJ2-3; possibly TRBD1 or TRBD2 for D (5 bases each). Germline CDR1 and CDR2: SGHTA and FQGNSA. This CDR3 has 15 amino acids. V lost 5 bases, J lost 3 bases, and 15 bases lay in between. CDR3 DNA: TGTGCCAGCAGCCCCGAGTGGGACCCGACAGATACGCAGTATTTT. Translation gives CASSPEWDPTDTQYF.

The chain is built from TRBV12-5 and TRBJ2-7; no reliable D call. This CDR3 region has 12 residues. Per the germline V gene, CDR1 is LGHNT and CDR2 is FRNRAP. The germline V and J ends were trimmed by 7 bases and 5 bases, with 12 bases remaining between them. CDR3 amino acids: CASAPLGNEQYF. DNA of the CDR3: TGTGCTAGTGCCCCACTGGGTAACGAGCAGTACTTC.

This clonotype has a handful of counts. For the CDR3, the DNA is TGTGCCAGCAGCTCCCTAGCGGGGGGGCGTGAGCAGTTCTTC. Its protein is CASSSLAGGREQFF. The chain carries TRBV7-3 and TRBJ2-1; 12 bases align to TRBD2. Unmatched junction bases numbered 4, after V lost 4 bases and J lost 9 bases. The CDR3 is 14 residues long. The germline gives CDR1 SGHTA, CDR2 FQGTGA.

The chain recombines TRBV18 with TRBJ2-3, with D possibly being TRBD2 (5 bases). V lost 0 bases and J lost 8, with 9 bases in between. In germline, CDR1 is KGHSH, CDR2 LQKENI. This CDR3 has 13 residues. The CDR3 nucleotides are TGTGCCAGCTCACCACCGTTGGGGAGTACGCAGTATTTT. This gives the protein CASSPPLGSTQYF.

V gene TRBV9 combines with J gene TRBJ2-5, with D possibly TRBD1 on 7 matching bases. From germline, CDR1 is SGDLS and CDR2 YYNGEE. With 3 bases removed from V and 7 bases from J, the gap between germline ends came to 19 bases. The CDR3 sequence is 15 residues long. The CDR3 loop reads CASSASTGPEGTQYF. The CDR3 coding sequence is TGTGCCAGCAGCGCATCGACAGGGCCGGAGGGGACCCAGTACTTC.

This clonotype was seen many times. The chain uses TRBV20-1 and TRBJ2-2, with 15 positions matching TRBD2. Trimming at V came to 3 bases and at J to 7 bases, leaving 6 bases not matched to a gene. CDR1 and CDR2 from the germline V gene are DFQATT and SNEGSKA (reference sequence). The CDR3 is 16 amino acids. The CDR3: CSASGLAGGQVGELFF. CDR3 nucleotides: TGCAGTGCTAGCGGACTAGCGGGGGGGCAAGTCGGGGAGCTGTTTTTT.